The rows below give T cell receptor beta chains drawn from one sample of a study of cytomegalovirus exposure and HLA in healthy donors. Produced via immunoSEQ multiplex PCR; TCRdb's table is partial and in-frame only. Its table lists about 200,000 clones. Source material: PBMCs. The source of these receptors is a man aged 25-45 years in good health and CMV-seronegative. Each CDR3 is given with its conserved first and last residue. A D gene is named only where the DNA matches it firmly.

j_gene | d_gene | v_gene | CDR3nt | CDR3aa
TRBJ1-3 | . | TRBV11-2 | TGTGCCAGCAGCTTCGGGGGCTCTGGAAACACCATATATTTT | CASSFGGSGNTIYF
TRBJ2-5 | TRBD1 | TRBV5-4 | TGTGCCAGCAGCTGGGGACAGGGCTACGGCGAGACCCAGTACTTC | CASSWGQGYGETQYF
TRBJ1-2 | . | TRBV7-6 | TGTGCCAGCAGCCTCAGATCCGTGGGCGCGTCTCCTAACTATGGCTACACCTTC | CASSLRSVGASPNYGYTF
TRBJ2-1 | . | TRBV7-9 | TGTGCCAGCAGCTTCATGGTGTTATTGGTAGGAGCGCCCAATGAGCAGTTCTTC | CASSFMVLLVGAPNEQFF
TRBJ2-1 | TRBD2 | TRBV10-2 | TGCGCCAGCAGGCTAGCGGGAGGGAACAATGAGCAGTTCTTC | CASRLAGGNNEQFF
TRBJ2-4 | . | TRBV21-1 | TGTGCCAGCAGCACCCAAGGGGGGGACCCCGAAAACATTCAGTACTTC | CASSTQGGDPENIQYF
TRBJ1-5 | . | TRBV5-1 | TGCGCCAGCAGCTTGGGCCGGGATCAGCCCCAGCATTTT | CASSLGRDQPQHF
TRBJ1-2 | . | TRBV30 | TGTGCCTGGAGTCTGAGGGGAGGGGTAAACTATGGCTACACCTTC | CAWSLRGGVNYGYTF
TRBJ1-5 | TRBD1 | TRBV6-5 | TGTGCCAGCAGTCCCTGGTTGGGACAGAATCAGCCCCAGCATTTT | CASSPWLGQNQPQHF
TRBJ1-2 | . | TRBV19 | TGTGCCAGTAGCATGGAGCCCTATGGCTACACCTTC | CASSMEPYGYTF
TRBJ2-3 | . | TRBV19 | TGTGCCAGTAGACTGTATAGGGGAGATACGCAGTATTTT | CASRLYRGDTQYF
TRBJ2-5 | . | TRBV5-1 | TGCGCCAGCAGCCCTAGCTCGGACAGCCAAGAGACCCAGTACTTC | CASSPSSDSQETQYF
TRBJ1-3 | . | TRBV7-8 | TGTGCCAGCAGCTTTCAGGGACTCTCTGGAAACACCATATATTTT | CASSFQGLSGNTIYF
TRBJ2-7 | TRBD2 | TRBV5-4 | TGTGCCAGCAGCTTGGTAGCGGGGGTTCTCTACGAGCAGTACTTC | CASSLVAGVLYEQYF
TRBJ1-1 | TRBD1 | TRBV5-1 | TGCGCCAGCAGTCCGGACAGGGGAATAACTGAAGCTTTCTTT | CASSPDRGITEAFF
TRBJ2-7 | TRBD1 | TRBV2 | TGTGCCAGCACTCAGTCGGGACAGGGTCTCTACGAGCAGTACTTC | CASTQSGQGLYEQYF
TRBJ1-1 | . | TRBV7-2 | TGTGCCAGCAGACCTCGACAGAACACTGAAGCTTTCTTT | CASRPRQNTEAFF
TRBJ2-7 | TRBD2 | TRBV4-2 | TGTGCCAGCAGCCATGCCAGGACTAGCGGGGGCTACGAGCAGTACTTC | CASSHARTSGGYEQYF
TRBJ2-5 | . | TRBV7-3 | TGTGCCAGCAGCTCCTATCCCCCAAAAGAGACCCAGTACTTC | CASSSYPPKETQYF
TRBJ2-1 | TRBD2 | TRBV6-5 | TGTGCCAGCAGTTACTCGTCTAGCGGAAGCAATGAGCAGTTCTTC | CASSYSSSGSNEQFF
TRBJ1-3 | TRBD1 | TRBV7-9 | TGTGCCAGCAGCTGGGAAGGGACAGGTTCTGGAAACACCATATATTTT | CASSWEGTGSGNTIYF
TRBJ1-5 | . | TRBV7-2 | TGTGCCAGCAGCTTAGTTACCCGGAGGGGTCAGCCCCAGCATTTT | CASSLVTRRGQPQHF
TRBJ2-7 | . | TRBV28 | TGTGCCAGCAGTCTCCCCAGGGTAGCCTACGAGCAGTACTTC | CASSLPRVAYEQYF
TRBJ2-5 | . | TRBV7-9 | TGTGCCAGCGGGCCACAAGAGACCCAGTACTTC | CASGPQETQYF
TRBJ2-7 | . | TRBV23-1 | TGCGCCAGCAGGAGCAGGGGAATAAGGGAGCAGTACTTC | CASRSRGIREQYF